The rows below give T cell receptor beta chains drawn from one sample of a study of blood T cell repertoires in COVID-19. TCRdb's table, derived via immunoSEQ multiplex PCR, lists solely in-frame clones and lacks some. The sample contains hundreds of thousands of clones, roughly 90% of which appear only once. Sequenced sample: peripheral blood. These receptors all come from a woman in her twenties or thirties with COVID-19, enrolled during active disease. Both conserved end residues are part of each CDR3. D genes are given only for firm matches. Clone size is shown for a subset of rows, as once, few, many or a class of expanded clone.

length: 15
V: TRBV6-5
size: .
D: TRBD1
J: TRBJ1-2
CDR3: CASSYRQGALGGYTF
DNA: TGTGCCAGCAGTTACCGACAGGGGGCCTTGGGGGGCTACACCTTC

length: 13
V: TRBV7-9
size: .
D: .
J: TRBJ1-1
CDR3: CASSLGGYPEAFF
DNA: TGTGCCAGCAGCTTAGGAGGGTACCCTGAAGCTTTCTTT

length: 17
V: TRBV4-1
size: .
D: .
J: TRBJ1-3
CDR3: CASSQARGYFSGNTIYF
DNA: TGCGCCAGCAGCCAAGCCCGGGGGTATTTCTCTGGAAACACCATATATTTT

length: 15
V: TRBV19
size: few
D: TRBD1
J: TRBJ2-3
CDR3: CASRETGVSTDTQYF
DNA: TGTGCCAGTAGGGAGACAGGGGTGAGCACAGATACGCAGTATTTT

length: 18
V: TRBV14
size: .
D: .
J: TRBJ2-2
CDR3: CASSQPSTGPLNTGELFF
DNA: TGTGCCAGCAGCCAACCCTCGACAGGCCCTTTGAACACCGGGGAGCTGTTTTTT

length: 13
V: TRBV6-6
size: few
D: .
J: TRBJ1-2
CDR3: CASSYGGNYGYTF
DNA: TGTGCCAGCAGTTACGGAGGGAACTATGGCTACACCTTC

length: 14
V: TRBV7-8
size: .
D: .
J: TRBJ1-5
CDR3: CASSLRQGNQPQHF
DNA: TGTGCCAGCAGCTTACGCCAGGGCAATCAGCCCCAGCATTTT

length: 11
V: TRBV28
size: few
D: .
J: TRBJ1-5
CDR3: CASLGNQPQHF
DNA: TGTGCCAGTCTAGGAAATCAGCCCCAGCATTTT

length: 13
V: TRBV7-9
size: .
D: .
J: TRBJ1-2
CDR3: CASSDSPMTVGTF
DNA: TGTGCCAGCAGCGACTCCCCGATGACCGTCGGCACCTTC

length: 14
V: TRBV7-9
size: .
D: .
J: TRBJ1-3
CDR3: CASSPAGQGNTIYF
DNA: TGTGCCAGCAGCCCAGCGGGACAAGGAAACACCATATATTTT

length: 12
V: TRBV15
size: .
D: .
J: TRBJ1-2
CDR3: CATSRDSYGYTF
DNA: TGTGCCACCAGCAGAGACAGCTATGGCTACACCTTC

length: 14
V: TRBV30
size: few
D: .
J: TRBJ1-5
CDR3: CAWSDGGGAQPQHF
DNA: TGTGCCTGGAGTGACGGGGGAGGGGCGCAGCCCCAGCATTTT

length: 14
V: TRBV27
size: .
D: TRBD1
J: TRBJ2-7
CDR3: CASRSRTGAYEQYF
DNA: TGTGCCAGCAGGAGCAGGACAGGGGCCTACGAGCAGTACTTC

length: 19
V: TRBV6-1
size: .
D: TRBD2
J: TRBJ2-3
CDR3: CASSGQVLTSGGAGDTQYF
DNA: TGTGCCAGCAGTGGACAGGTCTTAACTAGCGGGGGGGCCGGAGATACGCAGTATTTT

length: 16
V: TRBV4-1
size: once
D: TRBD1
J: TRBJ2-3
CDR3: CASSARDREGTDTQYF
DNA: TGCGCCAGCAGCGCCCGGGACAGGGAGGGCACAGATACGCAGTATTTT

length: 14
V: TRBV7-8
size: .
D: TRBD1
J: TRBJ1-2
CDR3: CASSLAQGLYGYTF
DNA: TGTGCCAGCAGCTTGGCACAGGGGCTCTATGGCTACACCTTC

length: 16
V: TRBV4-1
size: once
D: TRBD2
J: TRBJ2-1
CDR3: CASSQESGGGPSEQFF
DNA: TGCGCCAGCAGCCAAGAATCTGGCGGGGGGCCCAGCGAGCAGTTCTTC

length: 13
V: TRBV11-2
size: .
D: .
J: TRBJ2-7
CDR3: CASSFYRGQTGYF
DNA: TGTGCCAGCAGCTTCTATAGAGGACAGACTGGGTACTTC

length: 12
V: TRBV5-1
size: .
D: .
J: TRBJ1-4
CDR3: CASSLGHRELFF
DNA: TGCGCCAGCAGCCTAGGTCACCGAGAACTGTTTTTT

length: 15
V: TRBV11-2
size: once
D: TRBD2
J: TRBJ2-5
CDR3: CASSLAGGLQETQYF
DNA: TGTGCCAGCAGCTTAGCGGGGGGGCTCCAAGAGACCCAGTACTTC

length: 12
V: TRBV5-1
size: .
D: .
J: TRBJ2-7
CDR3: CASSFQGYEQYF
DNA: TGCGCCAGCAGCTTCCAGGGTTACGAGCAGTACTTC

length: 16
V: TRBV6-4
size: .
D: TRBD2
J: TRBJ2-1
CDR3: CASSARGQNGGSEQFF
DNA: TGTGCCAGCTCCGCAAGGGGTCAGAACGGGGGGAGTGAGCAGTTCTTC

length: 12
V: TRBV4-1
size: once
D: TRBD1
J: TRBJ1-2
CDR3: CASSRQGYGYTF
DNA: TGCGCCAGCAGCAGACAGGGCTATGGCTACACCTTC

length: 15
V: TRBV7-9
size: few
D: TRBD1
J: TRBJ2-7
CDR3: CASSTDRVGTYEQYF
DNA: TGTGCCAGCAGCACGGACAGGGTAGGAACCTACGAGCAGTACTTC

length: 14
V: TRBV4-1
size: .
D: TRBD2
J: TRBJ2-3
CDR3: CASSLAGGIDTQYF
DNA: TGCGCCAGCAGTCTAGCGGGGGGGATAGATACGCAGTATTTT

length: 13
V: TRBV6-5
size: .
D: .
J: TRBJ1-1
CDR3: CASSYSQQGEAFF
DNA: TGTGCCAGCAGTTACTCCCAACAGGGTGAAGCTTTCTTT

length: 16
V: TRBV12-5
size: .
D: TRBD1
J: TRBJ1-2
CDR3: CASGLVVGQLSYGYTF
DNA: TGTGCTAGTGGTTTGGTTGTGGGACAGCTTAGCTATGGCTACACCTTC

length: 14
V: TRBV6-5
size: .
D: TRBD1
J: TRBJ1-6
CDR3: CASSPQGVDSPLHF
DNA: TGTGCCAGCAGTCCACAGGGGGTTGATTCACCCCTCCACTTT

length: 17
V: TRBV30
size: .
D: .
J: TRBJ1-5
CDR3: CAWTRGRFSPSNQPQHF
DNA: TGTGCCTGGACCCGCGGGAGGTTCTCGCCTAGCAATCAGCCCCAGCATTTT

length: 15
V: TRBV27
size: .
D: TRBD1
J: TRBJ2-7
CDR3: CASSPRQGLFYEQYF
DNA: TGTGCCAGCAGTCCTAGACAGGGCCTATTTTACGAGCAGTACTTC

length: 15
V: TRBV2
size: .
D: .
J: TRBJ2-2
CDR3: CASARGAYNTGELFF
DNA: TGTGCCAGCGCCCGGGGAGCGTATAACACCGGGGAGCTGTTTTTT

length: 19
V: TRBV7-6
size: .
D: TRBD2
J: TRBJ2-7
CDR3: CASSLVAAGGSGGGYEQYF
DNA: TGTGCCAGCAGCTTAGTGGCAGCTGGGGGTAGCGGGGGTGGCTACGAGCAGTACTTC

length: 14
V: TRBV4-1
size: .
D: .
J: TRBJ2-4
CDR3: CASSHAPGEDIQYF
DNA: TGCGCCAGCAGCCACGCCCCGGGGGAAGACATTCAGTACTTC

length: 12
V: TRBV6-5
size: .
D: TRBD1
J: TRBJ1-6
CDR3: CASTTGRTPLHF
DNA: TGTGCCAGCACGACAGGGCGGACACCCCTCCACTTT

length: 17
V: TRBV18
size: .
D: .
J: TRBJ2-5
CDR3: CASSPLSGTPTKETQYF
DNA: TGTGCCAGCTCACCCCTCTCCGGGACACCGACCAAAGAGACCCAGTACTTC

length: 12
V: TRBV28
size: .
D: TRBD1
J: TRBJ2-7
CDR3: CASSWDSYEQYF
DNA: TGTGCCAGCAGCTGGGACAGCTACGAGCAGTACTTC

length: 17
V: TRBV7-8
size: .
D: TRBD2
J: TRBJ2-3
CDR3: CASSSYAGLGSTDTQYF
DNA: TGTGCCAGCAGCTCCTACGCGGGACTAGGATCCACAGATACGCAGTATTTT

length: 15
V: TRBV4-2
size: .
D: TRBD1
J: TRBJ1-1
CDR3: CASSQETGGLLEAFF
DNA: TGTGCCAGCAGCCAAGAAACAGGGGGCCTACTTGAAGCTTTCTTT

length: 13
V: TRBV6-5
size: .
D: .
J: TRBJ1-5
CDR3: CASSYSGQLLQHF
DNA: TGTGCCAGCAGTTACTCGGGGCAGTTGCTCCAGCATTTT

length: 15
V: TRBV5-1
size: .
D: TRBD2
J: TRBJ2-1
CDR3: CASSLVPGGYNEQFF
DNA: TGCGCCAGCAGCTTGGTACCGGGGGGTTACAATGAGCAGTTCTTC

length: 18
V: TRBV19
size: .
D: .
J: TRBJ2-3
CDR3: CASSINRPGHLDHETQYF
DNA: TGTGCCAGTAGTATAAATCGCCCGGGACATCTCGACCACGAAACGCAGTATTTT

length: 17
V: TRBV19
size: .
D: .
J: TRBJ2-3
CDR3: CASSIRGGRGSTDTQYF
DNA: TGTGCCAGTAGTATAAGGGGGGGCCGGGGTAGCACAGATACGCAGTATTTT

length: 14
V: TRBV18
size: .
D: .
J: TRBJ1-2
CDR3: CASSPPLRNYGYTF
DNA: TGTGCCAGCTCACCACCGCTCAGAAACTATGGCTACACCTTC

length: 14
V: TRBV30
size: once
D: TRBD1
J: TRBJ2-7
CDR3: CAWSWTGGAYEQYF
DNA: TGTGCCTGGAGTTGGACAGGGGGCGCCTACGAGCAGTACTTC

length: 12
V: TRBV6-5
size: .
D: .
J: TRBJ2-2
CDR3: CASSYGRGVLFF
DNA: TGTGCCAGCAGTTACGGAAGGGGCGTGCTGTTTTTT

length: 16
V: TRBV7-6
size: .
D: TRBD2
J: TRBJ2-1
CDR3: CASSSHAGGGVNEQFF
DNA: TGTGCCAGCAGCTCCCACGCGGGGGGGGGTGTCAATGAGCAGTTCTTC

length: 16
V: TRBV12-5
size: .
D: TRBD1
J: TRBJ2-1
CDR3: CASGLTGTGGYNEQFF
DNA: TGTGCTAGTGGTCTAACAGGGACAGGAGGTTACAATGAGCAGTTCTTC

length: 17
V: TRBV18
size: .
D: TRBD2
J: TRBJ2-2
CDR3: CASSPRLAVLNTGELFF
DNA: TGTGCCAGCTCACCACGACTAGCGGTTCTGAACACCGGGGAGCTGTTTTTT

length: 11
V: TRBV5-4
size: .
D: .
J: TRBJ1-1
CDR3: CASSLGHEAFF
DNA: TGTGCCAGCAGCTTAGGACATGAAGCTTTCTTT

length: 16
V: TRBV2
size: .
D: TRBD2
J: TRBJ2-1
CDR3: CASSGGTSRALIEQFF
DNA: TGTGCCAGCAGTGGCGGGACTAGCCGAGCGTTGATTGAGCAGTTCTTC